This is a list of T cell receptor beta chains from one sample in a study of T cells in localized non-small cell lung cancer. Here immunoSEQ multiplex PCR was the method, and the copy in TCRdb shows in-frame clones only, minus some. This sample carries tens of thousands of clones, under 85% of them seen once, and the ten largest clones take approximately 20%. The sequencing here drew on peripheral blood, taken before any cancer treatment. The receptors were gathered from a female donor of 60 years or more with stage II squamous cell lung carcinoma. The CDR3 runs from the conserved cysteine through the conserved F or W. Each record gives: V gene, D gene, J gene, clone size, CDR3 DNA, CDR3 protein. The D gene is left open where the match is weak. The size entry is marked missing in some rows and otherwise reads once, few, many or a size class.

>TRBV6-5|.|TRBJ1-4|.
TGTGCCAGCAGTTATAACAGGTTTAATGAAAAACTGTTTTTT
CASSYNRFNEKLFF
>TRBV6-5|.|TRBJ1-2|.
TGTGCCAGCTTCCGCGGTTATTATGGCTACACCTTC
CASFRGYYGYTF
>TRBV30|.|TRBJ1-2|.
TGTGCCTGGAGTACAGGGCCAAACTATGGCTACACCTTC
CAWSTGPNYGYTF
>TRBV4-1|TRBD1|TRBJ1-1|.
TGCGCCAGCAGCCAAGAAATACAGGGGGCGCGTGATGCTTTCTTT
CASSQEIQGARDAFF
>TRBV7-9|TRBD1|TRBJ2-5|.
TGTGCCAGCAGCTCCCCTACAGGGGCAGAGACCCAGTACTTC
CASSSPTGAETQYF
>TRBV29-1|TRBD1|TRBJ2-7|.
TGCAGCGTTGAAGGGGACAGGCGGAGCTACGAGCAGTACTTC
CSVEGDRRSYEQYF
>TRBV2|.|TRBJ2-7|.
TGTGCCAGCAGACTTTCCCCAGGGGGGACGGGGGAGCAGTACTTC
CASRLSPGGTGEQYF
>TRBV30|.|TRBJ2-1|.
TGTGCCTGGGGCAGGGTGGGCAATGAGCAGTTCTTC
CAWGRVGNEQFF
>TRBV28|.|TRBJ1-1|few
TGTGCCAGCATGGATATGAACACTGAAGCTTTCTTT
CASMDMNTEAFF
>TRBV9|TRBD2|TRBJ2-5|.
TGTGCCAGCAGCTCCACGACTAGCGGGGGGGGCCAAGAGACCCAGTACTTC
CASSSTTSGGGQETQYF
>TRBV18|TRBD1|TRBJ2-4|.
TGTGCCAGCTCACCTAGGACAGGGACCAAAAACATTCAGTACTTC
CASSPRTGTKNIQYF
>TRBV11-1|.|TRBJ2-2|.
TGTGCCAGCAGCTTAAACAGGCCAAACACCGGGGAGCTGTTTTTT
CASSLNRPNTGELFF
>TRBV2|.|TRBJ2-7|.
TGTGCCAGCAGTGATGGAGCAAGCTCCTACGAGCAGTACTTC
CASSDGASSYEQYF
>TRBV2|.|TRBJ1-2|.
TGTGCCAGCCCCCCAACAGAAACCCTCAACTATGGCTACACCTTC
CASPPTETLNYGYTF
>TRBV19|TRBD1|TRBJ2-2|.
TGTGCCAGTAGTATAGGCGCTGGGACAGGGGATTCCGGGGAGCTGTTTTTT
CASSIGAGTGDSGELFF
>TRBV5-5|TRBD2|TRBJ2-5|.
TGTGCCAGCAGCCCAGACCAGCGGGGTCTACAATTTCCCCAGTACTTC
CASSPDQRGLQFPQYF
>TRBV10-1|.|TRBJ2-7|.
TGCGCCAGCAGTTTCTACGAGCAGTACTTC
CASSFYEQYF
>TRBV6-6|TRBD1|TRBJ1-2|.
TGTGCCAGCAGTCGGGACAGCTATGGCTACACCTTC
CASSRDSYGYTF